This TCR beta chain was observed in a study of CD8 T cells in ankylosing spondylitis. In this sample, this clonotype turned up a few times. Its antigen remains unidentified. One entry per CDR3 protein, called by TCRdb with MiXCR from the 5' RACE reads. The table includes 350,000 to 400,000 distinct CDR3 sequences, 20% to 25% detected once. The ends were cut back, 1 base at V and 8 bases at J, with 5 bases in the middle. CDR1 and CDR2 (germline): GTSNPN, SVGIG (reference sequence). The CDR3 totals 10 residues. Findings and caveats of the study: Within ankylosing spondylitis blood, a TCR beta motif made up of seven or eight highly homologous variants appeared to be characteristic. Disease-linked clones were found to be CD8+ and relatively rare in peripheral blood. There were earlier reports of some motif variants in reactive arthritis synovial fluid and blood.

This receptor was taken from a male donor with ankylosing spondylitis or in good health (not recorded which). Sequencing input: blood, either unsorted or a sorted T cell fraction (not recorded which). The chain recombines TRBV30 with TRBJ1-1; no clear D gene. CDR3 residues: CAWSDSEAFF. CDR3 in DNA: TGTGCCTGGAGTGACTCCGAAGCTTTCTTT.